One and the same sample provided the 14 T cell receptor beta chains below, sequenced in a study of cytomegalovirus exposure and HLA in healthy donors. The primer mix had 60 Vbeta and 13 Jbeta primers. Here immunoSEQ multiplex PCR was the method, and the copy in TCRdb shows in-frame clones only, minus some. This sample has more than 80,000 clones, with 75% found just once. The sample taken for sequencing was PBMCs. All receptors derive from a male donor in good health and CMV-seropositive.

The chain is built from TRBV6-1 and TRBJ1-1; D gene unclear. Germline-derived CDR1 and CDR2 are MNHNS and SASEGT. This CDR3 has 14 amino acids. The V end lost 6 bases, the J end lost 3 bases, and 14 bases lay between the germline ends. The CDR3 reads CASRRHQSYTEAFF. The CDR3 region has the DNA TGTGCCAGCAGGAGACACCAATCGTACACTGAAGCTTTCTTT.

The chain is built from TRBV28 and TRBJ2-7; no clear D gene. The CDR3 is made up of 14 amino acids. With 6 bases removed from V and 1 base from J, the gap between germline ends came to 13 bases. Germline V gene data show CDR1 as MDHEN and CDR2 as SYDVKM. The CDR3 protein is CASSYPPNSYEQYF. CDR3 sequence (DNA): TGTGCCAGCAGCTACCCCCCCAATTCCTACGAGCAGTACTTC.

The V gene is TRBV7-2, the J gene TRBJ2-7, with TRBD2 identical over 9 bases. The CDR3 totals 14 residues. Germline CDR1 reads SGHTA; CDR2 reads FQGNSA. The ends lost 3 bases at V and 3 bases at J; junction bases unmatched: 3. Here the CDR3 reads CASSLRGGRYEQYF. DNA for the CDR3: TGTGCCAGCAGCTTGCGGGGGGGCCGCTACGAGCAGTACTTC.

This clone was recorded only once. The chain is built from TRBV30 and TRBJ2-5, with 14 positions matching TRBD2. The CDR3 extends over 18 amino acids. Germline trimming cut 5 bases from V and 5 bases from J; bases unmatched to any gene: 16. Germline V gene lookup returns CDR1 GTSNPN and CDR2 SVGIG (reference sequence). DNA for the CDR3: TGTGCCTGGGGTGACGGACTAGCGGGAGGAGGGGCAAGGGAGACCCAGTACTTC. The encoded protein is CAWGDGLAGGGARETQYF.

This clone was detected a few times. This sequence joins TRBV30 and TRBJ1-5; D remains unclear. The V end was cut by 2 bases, the J end by 2 bases, with 7 bases between. CDR3 size: 13 residues. Germline CDR1 reads GTSNPN; CDR2 reads SVGIG (reference sequence). The CDR3 sequence is CAWSTGGNQPQHF. DNA of the CDR3: TGTGCCTGGAGTACCGGGGGCAATCAGCCCCAGCATTTT.

This clone turned up a few times. V usage is TRBV6-5 and J usage is TRBJ1-3; TRBD1 matches at 8 bases. Germline assignment: CDR1 MNHEY and CDR2 SVGAGI. The CDR3 sequence is 15 residues long. The ends lost 6 bases at V and 0 bases at J; junction bases unmatched: 4. This CDR3 reads CASRPDRGSGNTIYF. The CDR3 DNA sequence: TGTGCCAGCAGGCCCGACAGGGGCTCTGGAAACACCATATATTTT.

Note on this clone: The junction does not match germline at one end; this may be a read error. The V and J genes are TRBV29-1 and TRBJ1-5; D remains unclear. From germline, CDR1 is SQVTM and CDR2 ANQGSEA. This CDR3 is 13 amino acids long. In DNA form, the CDR3 reads TGCAGCGTTGACATCGGGGAAGGTCAGCCCCAGAATTTT. This encodes CSVDIGEGQPQNF. The entire variable domain, with the rest obtained from reference TRBV29-1 and TRBJ1-5, is as follows: SAVISQKPSRDICQRGTSLTIQCQVDSQVTMMFWYRQQPGQSLTLIATANQGSEATYESGFVIDKFPISRPNLTFSTLTVSNMSPEDSSIYLCSVDIGEGQPQNFGDGTRLSIL.

This clone came up once. The genes are TRBV18 and TRBJ1-1, with D hard to call. The CDR3 has 14 amino acids. V gave up 0 bases and J gave up 0 bases, with 5 bases separating them. CDR1 and CDR2 from the germline V gene are KGHSH and LQKENI. The CDR3 DNA reads TGTGCCAGCTCACCACCGGGCGTGAACACTGAAGCTTTCTTT. Translation: CASSPPGVNTEAFF.

The V gene is TRBV21-1, the J gene TRBJ2-7; TRBD1 was called by the table and not checked on the DNA. TRBV21-1 is a pseudogene locus. The CDR3 totals 15 residues. CDR3 sequence reads: CASSKARTGAYEQYF. The CDR3 region has the DNA TGTGCCAGCAGCAAAGCCCGGACAGGGGCCTACGAGCAGTACTTC.

CDR3 region: CASSSLGRGGTASTDTQYF. CDR3 DNA sequence: TGCGCCAGCAGCTCGCTAGGGCGCGGGGGGACAGCCAGCACAGATACGCAGTATTTT. The V gene is TRBV4-3, the J gene TRBJ2-3; D might be TRBD2 (8 bases). CDR3 length: 19 residues. Trimming took 5 bases from V and 0 from J, leaving 24 bases between them. Germline V CDR1 and CDR2: LGHNA, YSLEER.

CDR3 DNA: TGTGCCAGTAGTATGCAGGGGGACGTTGAAGCTTTCTTT. Its protein is CASSMQGDVEAFF. The V and J genes are TRBV19 and TRBJ1-1, with 7 bases aligning to TRBD1. Trimming took 3 bases from V and 7 from J; bases not matched to a gene: 5. Germline V gene data show CDR1 as LNHDA and CDR2 as SQIVND (reference sequence). The CDR3 is 13 residues long.

This chain links TRBV5-5 with TRBJ1-5; TRBD1 matches 7 bases. The germline V gene has CDR1 SGHKS and CDR2 YYEKEE (reference sequence). Losses at the gene ends were 4 bases for V and 0 bases for J; bases not matched to a gene: 10. The CDR3 loop spans 17 amino acids. CDR3 coding DNA: TGTGCCAGCAGCCTGGGACAGTTCCGTTATAGCAATCAGCCCCAGCATTTT. Its protein is CASSLGQFRYSNQPQHF.

The chain couples TRBV6-4 to TRBJ2-2; tentatively, D is TRBD2 (6 bases). This CDR3 is 15 amino acids long. Per germline, CDR1 MRHNA and CDR2 SNTAGT. The V and J ends lost 7 bases and 4 bases respectively, with 16 bases between them. As DNA, the CDR3 is TGTGCCAGCACACCTGGGGACTCAAGCACCGGGGAGCTGTTTTTT. As protein: CASTPGDSSTGELFF.

A few counts support this clone. The CDR3 bases are TGCGCCAGCAGCCACGGGACAGCGGGCGGCTATGGCTACACCTTC. Amino acid sequence: CASSHGTAGGYGYTF. This chain connects TRBV4-1 to TRBJ1-2; TRBD1 matches 7 bases. CDR1 and CDR2 (germline): MGHRA, YSYEKL. CDR3 length: 15 residues. The V gene end was trimmed by 3 bases and the J gene end by 4 bases; junction bases not matched to a gene: 8.